A single sample gave rise to the 6 T cell receptor beta chains below, sequenced in a study of cytomegalovirus exposure and HLA in healthy donors. The PCR employed 60 Vbeta primers together with 13 Jbeta primers. The protocol was immunoSEQ multiplex PCR, while the TCRdb copy is restricted to in-frame clones and leaves out a portion. The sample shows approximately 130,000 clones, around 72% of them seen only once. Sequencing was carried out using PBMCs. The receptors shown here come from a human donor in good health.

The genes are TRBV19 and TRBJ2-1; D is possibly TRBD1 (5 bases). Germline-derived CDR1 and CDR2 are LNHDA and SQIVND (reference sequence). With 6 bases removed from V and 2 bases from J, the gap between germline ends came to 11 bases. This CDR3 has 14 amino acids. CDR3 sequence (DNA): TGTGCCAGTAGCCCAGGGATCACCTACAATGAGCAGTTCTTC. Protein: CASSPGITYNEQFF.

This clone was seen more than once but under ten times. The genes are TRBV9 and TRBJ2-1, with a tentative D call TRBD1 (5 bases). Germline V gene data show CDR1 as SGDLS and CDR2 as YYNGEE. Trimming cost V 0 bases and J 7 bases, with 14 bases left between them. The CDR3 runs to 15 residues. The CDR3 coding sequence is TGTGCCAGCAGCGTAGCAGGTCTCCCAGGGAATGAGCAGTTCTTC. Amino acids: CASSVAGLPGNEQFF. Full variable domain (missing parts from reference TRBV9 and TRBJ2-1): DSGVTQTPKHLITATGQRVTLRCSPRSGDLSVYWYQQSLDQGLQFLIQYYNGEERAKGNILERFSAQQFPDLHSELNLSSLELGDSALYFCASSVAGLPGNEQFFGPGTRLTVL.

The chain has TRBV6-1 and TRBJ2-7, with D perhaps TRBD1 (5 bases). In germline, CDR1 is MNHNS, CDR2 SASEGT. This CDR3 is built from 14 residues. The germline V and J ends were trimmed by 6 bases and 4 bases, with 16 bases remaining between them. The CDR3 DNA sequence: TGTGCCAGCAGAAAAGGGCAGGGATCTTACGAGCAGTACTTC. Translation: CASRKGQGSYEQYF.

The chain links TRBV10-3 to TRBJ1-1; D gene uncertain. CDR3 size: 11 residues. In germline, CDR1 is ENHRY, CDR2 SYGVKD. V was cut by 0 bases and J by 8 bases, with 4 bases left in between. CDR3 sequence: CAISESLEAFF. As DNA, the CDR3 is TGTGCCATCAGTGAGTCTCTCGAAGCTTTCTTT.

The chain combines TRBV7-9 with TRBJ1-2, with D possibly being TRBD1 (5 bases). The CDR3 length is 14 residues. V was pared by 5 bases and J by 5 bases, with 15 bases between. CDR1 SEHNR and CDR2 FQNEAQ come from the germline V gene (reference sequence). The CDR3, as DNA: TGTGCCAGCAGCACCGGGCAGGGCCTATATGGCTACACCTTC. Amino acids: CASSTGQGLYGYTF.

The V gene is TRBV10-3, the J gene TRBJ2-7, with TRBD2 as a possible D gene (6 bases). V dropped 7 bases and J dropped 2 bases, with 12 bases sitting between them. Per germline, CDR1 ENHRY and CDR2 SYGVKD. This CDR3 is 13 amino acids long. The CDR3 DNA sequence: TGTGCCATCAAGAGTAGCGGAGCCTACGAGCAGTACTTC. Translation: CAIKSSGAYEQYF.